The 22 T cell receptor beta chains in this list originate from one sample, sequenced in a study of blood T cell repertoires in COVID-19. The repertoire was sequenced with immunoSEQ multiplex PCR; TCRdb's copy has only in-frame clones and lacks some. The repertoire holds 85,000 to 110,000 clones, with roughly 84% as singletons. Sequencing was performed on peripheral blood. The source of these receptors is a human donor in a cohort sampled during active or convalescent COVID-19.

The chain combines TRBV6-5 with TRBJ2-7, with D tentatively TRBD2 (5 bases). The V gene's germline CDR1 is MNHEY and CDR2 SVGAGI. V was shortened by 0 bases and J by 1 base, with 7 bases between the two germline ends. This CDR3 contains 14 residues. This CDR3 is CASSYSRVSYEQYF. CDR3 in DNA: TGTGCCAGCAGTTACTCGAGGGTTTCCTACGAGCAGTACTTC.

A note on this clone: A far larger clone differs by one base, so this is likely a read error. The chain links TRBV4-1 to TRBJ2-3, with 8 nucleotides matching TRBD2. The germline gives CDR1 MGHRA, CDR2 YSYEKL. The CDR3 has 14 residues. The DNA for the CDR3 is TGCGCCCGCAGCCGAGCGGGGGGCACAGATACGCAGTATTTT. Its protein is CARSRAGGTDTQYF.

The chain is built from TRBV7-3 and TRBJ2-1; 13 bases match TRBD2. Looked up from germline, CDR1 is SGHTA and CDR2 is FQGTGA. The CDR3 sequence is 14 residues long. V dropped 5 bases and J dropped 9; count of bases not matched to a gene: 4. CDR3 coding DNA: TGTGCCAGCAGCCAAGGGACTAGCGGGATTGAGCAGTTCTTC. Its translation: CASSQGTSGIEQFF.

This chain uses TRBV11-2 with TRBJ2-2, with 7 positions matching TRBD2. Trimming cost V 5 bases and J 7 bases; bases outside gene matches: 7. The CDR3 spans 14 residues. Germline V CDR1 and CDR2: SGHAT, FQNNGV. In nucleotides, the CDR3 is TGTGCCAGCAGCCGGGGAGGGCTAGACGGGGAGCTGTTTTTT. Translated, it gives CASSRGGLDGELFF.

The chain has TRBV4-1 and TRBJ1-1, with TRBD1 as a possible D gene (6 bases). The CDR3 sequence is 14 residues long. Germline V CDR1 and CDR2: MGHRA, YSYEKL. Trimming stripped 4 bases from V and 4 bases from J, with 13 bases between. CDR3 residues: CASSPPGVTTEAFF. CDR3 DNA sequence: TGCGCCAGCAGCCCCCCAGGGGTTACCACTGAAGCTTTCTTT.

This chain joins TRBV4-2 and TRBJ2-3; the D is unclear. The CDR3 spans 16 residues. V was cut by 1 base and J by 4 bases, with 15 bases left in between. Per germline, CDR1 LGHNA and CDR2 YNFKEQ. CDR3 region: CASSQGLLSQADTQYF. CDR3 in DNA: TGTGCCAGCAGCCAAGGGTTGCTCAGTCAGGCAGATACGCAGTATTTT.

CDR3 sequence (DNA): TGTGCCAGCGATAGACAGGGTCGGGGGGAGCAGTACTTC. Translation gives CASDRQGRGEQYF. The rearrangement uses TRBV2 and TRBJ2-7, with D possibly being TRBD1 (7 bases). V was pared by 8 bases and J by 7 bases, with 18 bases between. Germline V gene data show CDR1 as SNHLY and CDR2 as FYNNEI. The CDR3 totals 13 residues.

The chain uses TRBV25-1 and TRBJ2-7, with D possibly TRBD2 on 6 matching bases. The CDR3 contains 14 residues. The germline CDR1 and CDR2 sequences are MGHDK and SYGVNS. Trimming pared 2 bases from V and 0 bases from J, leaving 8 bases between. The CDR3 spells CASSERGSSYEQYF. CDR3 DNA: TGTGCCAGCAGTGAACGGGGGAGCTCCTACGAGCAGTACTTC.

The DNA of the CDR3 is TGTGCCAGCCCAACAGGGGGCATGGGTAATTCACCCCTCCACTTT. Its translation: CASPTGGMGNSPLHF. The rearrangement uses TRBV28 and TRBJ1-6; 9 bases are a match to TRBD1. The V and J ends lost 8 bases and 6 bases, in that order; junction bases with no gene match: 8. This CDR3 comprises 15 residues. Germline assignment: CDR1 MDHEN and CDR2 SYDVKM.

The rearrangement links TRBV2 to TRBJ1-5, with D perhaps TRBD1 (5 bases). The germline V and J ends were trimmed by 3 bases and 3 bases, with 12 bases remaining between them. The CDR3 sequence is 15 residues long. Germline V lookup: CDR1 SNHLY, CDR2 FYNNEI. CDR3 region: CASSEYRNNNQPQHF. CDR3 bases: TGTGCCAGCAGTGAGTACAGGAACAACAATCAGCCCCAGCATTTT.

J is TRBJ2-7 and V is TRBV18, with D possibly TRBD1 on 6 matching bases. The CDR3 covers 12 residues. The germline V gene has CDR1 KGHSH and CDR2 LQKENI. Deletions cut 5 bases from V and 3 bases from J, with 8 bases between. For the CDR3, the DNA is TGTGCCAGCTCATCGACAGGCTACGAGCAGTACTTC. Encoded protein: CASSSTGYEQYF.

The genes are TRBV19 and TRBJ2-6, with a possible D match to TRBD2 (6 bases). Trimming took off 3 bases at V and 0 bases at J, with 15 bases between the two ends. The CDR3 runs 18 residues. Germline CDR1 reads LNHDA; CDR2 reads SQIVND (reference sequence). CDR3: CASSIIPREFSGANVLTF. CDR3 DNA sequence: TGTGCCAGTAGTATTATCCCGCGGGAATTCTCTGGGGCCAACGTCCTGACTTTC. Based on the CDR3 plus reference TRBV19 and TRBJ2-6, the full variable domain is DGGITQSPKYLFRKEGQNVTLSCEQNLNHDAMYWYRQDPGQGLRLIYYSQIVNDFQKGDIAEGYSVSREKKESFPLTVTSAQKNPTAFYLCASSIIPREFSGANVLTFGAGSRLTVL.

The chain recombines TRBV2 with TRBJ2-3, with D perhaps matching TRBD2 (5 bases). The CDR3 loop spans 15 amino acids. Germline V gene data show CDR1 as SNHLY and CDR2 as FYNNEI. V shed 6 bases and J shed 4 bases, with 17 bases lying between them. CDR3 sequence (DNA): TGTGCCAGCAGGGTACCGGGAAGTTTGGCAGATACGCAGTATTTT. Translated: CASRVPGSLADTQYF.

CDR3 DNA sequence: TGTGCCAGCAGTGAAGCGCTTCCAGCGGGACAGGGGACTGAAGCTTTCTTT. This codes for CASSEALPAGQGTEAFF. The V gene is TRBV2, the J gene TRBJ1-1; TRBD1 agrees at 10 bases. Germline V gives CDR1 SNHLY, CDR2 FYNNEI. The CDR3 covers 17 residues. With 0 bases clipped from V and 5 bases from J, the junction kept 9 bases outside the gene matches.

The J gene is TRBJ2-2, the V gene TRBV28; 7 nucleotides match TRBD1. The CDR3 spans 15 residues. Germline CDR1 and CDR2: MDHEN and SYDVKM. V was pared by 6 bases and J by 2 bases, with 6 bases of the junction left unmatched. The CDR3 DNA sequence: TGTGCCAGCAGACCCGGGACAGAAAACACCGGGGAGCTGTTTTTT. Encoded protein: CASRPGTENTGELFF. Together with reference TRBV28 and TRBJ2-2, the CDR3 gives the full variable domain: DVKVTQSSRYLVKRTGEKVFLECVQDMDHENMFWYRQDPGLGLRLIYFSYDVKMKEKGDIPEGYSVSREKKERFSLILESASTNQTSMYLCASRPGTENTGELFFGEGSRLTVL.

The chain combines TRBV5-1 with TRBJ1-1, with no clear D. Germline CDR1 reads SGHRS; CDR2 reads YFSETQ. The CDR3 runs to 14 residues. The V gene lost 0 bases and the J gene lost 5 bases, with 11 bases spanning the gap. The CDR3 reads CASSLDSGGTEAFF. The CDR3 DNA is TGCGCCAGCAGCTTGGACTCGGGAGGTACTGAAGCTTTCTTT.

CDR3 sequence (DNA): TGCAGCGCCAACCGACAGCGGGGGGCCACAGATACGCAGTATTTT. This codes for CSANRQRGATDTQYF. V usage is TRBV29-1 and J usage is TRBJ2-3; TRBD2 matches at 9 bases. The CDR3 is 15 residues long. The germline V gene has CDR1 SQVTM and CDR2 ANQGSEA. Trimming removed 7 bases from V and 2 bases from J; junction bases left unmatched: 10.

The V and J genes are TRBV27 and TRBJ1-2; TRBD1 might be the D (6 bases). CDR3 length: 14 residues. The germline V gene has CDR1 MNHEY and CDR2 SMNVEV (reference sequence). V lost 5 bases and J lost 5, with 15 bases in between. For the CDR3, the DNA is TGTGCCAGCAGTCCGACCGGGACATTTTATGGCTACACCTTC. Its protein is CASSPTGTFYGYTF.

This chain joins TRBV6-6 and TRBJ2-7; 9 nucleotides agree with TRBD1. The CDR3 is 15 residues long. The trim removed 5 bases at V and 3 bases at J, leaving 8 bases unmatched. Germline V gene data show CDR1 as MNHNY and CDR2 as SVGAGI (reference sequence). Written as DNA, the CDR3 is TGTGCCAGCAGTAATCCGGGACAGGGATTCTACGAGCAGTACTTC. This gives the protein CASSNPGQGFYEQYF.

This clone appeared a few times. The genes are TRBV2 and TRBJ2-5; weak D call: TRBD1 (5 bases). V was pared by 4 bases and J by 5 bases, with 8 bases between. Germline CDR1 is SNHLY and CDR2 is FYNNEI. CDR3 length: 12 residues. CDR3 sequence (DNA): TGTGCCAGCAGTGCAGGGTGGGAGACCCAGTACTTC. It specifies CASSAGWETQYF.

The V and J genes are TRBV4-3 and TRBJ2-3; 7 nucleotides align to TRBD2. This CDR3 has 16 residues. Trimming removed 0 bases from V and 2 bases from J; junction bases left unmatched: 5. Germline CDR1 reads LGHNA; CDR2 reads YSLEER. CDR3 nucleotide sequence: TGCGCCAGCAGCCAAGATCCAAGCGGGGTCACAGATACGCAGTATTTT. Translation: CASSQDPSGVTDTQYF.

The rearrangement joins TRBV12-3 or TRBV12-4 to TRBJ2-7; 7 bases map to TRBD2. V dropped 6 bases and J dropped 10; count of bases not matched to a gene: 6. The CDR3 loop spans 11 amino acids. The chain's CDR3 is CASSGRGGQYF. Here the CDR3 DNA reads TGTGCCAGCAGCGGCCGCGGGGGACAGTACTTC.